This note documents a single T cell receptor (beta chain) sequence. Mismatch with germline at one junction end may stem from a read error. This specimen belongs to a study of blood T cell repertoires in COVID-19. Across the whole study: Italy, Spain and the United States were the sources of the convalescent and acute COVID-19 samples. Nucleic acid was either cDNA or gDNA, and it came from T cells, B-cell-depleted T cells, or PBMCs.

Original data processing: It was from reference gene primer amplification that nucleated cell counts were estimated. TCRdb keeps only in-frame clones here, not all; method: immunoSEQ multiplex PCR. V and J calls plus clone size are reproduced from that table; the DNA served to infer D and trimming. The sample holds 150,000 to 200,000 clones; 81% are singletons and the top ten take about 11%. This clonotype was obtained from a man aged 55 to 70 with active or convalescent COVID-19. Sequencing was performed on peripheral blood.

The CDR3 bases are TGTGCCAGCAGCAAAGAACAGGGGCTTCTCTATGGCTACACCTTC. Translation gives CASSKEQGLLYGYTF. The J gene is TRBJ1-2, the V gene TRBV3-1 (or the pseudogene TRBV3-2); 7 bases match TRBD1. The CDR3 loop spans 15 amino acids. Germline V lookup: CDR1 LGHDT, CDR2 YNNKEL (reference sequence).